The TCR beta chain described here comes from a study of blood T cell repertoires in COVID-19. This CDR3 is built from 14 residues. Trimming left V 4 bases short and J 1 base short, with 10 bases between. Germline lookup yields CDR1 SNHLY and CDR2 FYNNEI. The protocol was immunoSEQ multiplex PCR, while the TCRdb copy is restricted to in-frame clones and leaves out a portion. The sample lists some 350,000 clones, more than 85% occurring once. Sequencing was done on a sample of PBMCs or T cells enriched from blood (not recorded which). The receptor comes from a woman aged 25 to 39 who had recovered from COVID-19. The chain joins TRBV2 to TRBJ1-2; D unresolved. The chain's CDR3 is CASSVRFVNYGYTF. CDR3 DNA sequence: TGTGCCAGCAGTGTTAGATTCGTTAACTATGGCTACACCTTC.